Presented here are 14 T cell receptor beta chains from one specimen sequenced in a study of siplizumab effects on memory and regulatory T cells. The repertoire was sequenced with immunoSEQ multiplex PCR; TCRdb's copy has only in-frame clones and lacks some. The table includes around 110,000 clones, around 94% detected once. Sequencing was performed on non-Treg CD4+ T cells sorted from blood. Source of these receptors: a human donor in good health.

CDR3 in amino acids: CASSRGGAGGTEAFF. The CDR3 region has the DNA TGTGCCAGCAGCCGGGGGGGCGCCGGCGGGACTGAAGCTTTCTTT. This rearrangement joins TRBV7-9 to TRBJ1-1, with D possibly matching TRBD1 (6 bases). Between the trimmed V and J ends, which lost 5 bases and 5 bases, there was a span of 18 bases. The CDR3 is 15 residues long. Germline V gene data show CDR1 as SEHNR and CDR2 as FQNEAQ (reference sequence).

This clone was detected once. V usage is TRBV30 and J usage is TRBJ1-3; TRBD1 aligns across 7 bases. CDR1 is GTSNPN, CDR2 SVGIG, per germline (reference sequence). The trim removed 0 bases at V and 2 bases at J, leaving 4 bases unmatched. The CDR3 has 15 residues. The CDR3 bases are TGTGCCTGGAGTGTAAGGACAGGCGCTGGAAACACCATATATTTT. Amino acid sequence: CAWSVRTGAGNTIYF.

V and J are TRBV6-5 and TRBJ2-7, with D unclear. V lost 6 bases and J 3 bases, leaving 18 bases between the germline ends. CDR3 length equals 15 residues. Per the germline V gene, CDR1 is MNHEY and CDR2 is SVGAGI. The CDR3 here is CASSPDLRWLYEQYF. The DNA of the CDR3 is TGTGCCAGCAGCCCCGACCTTCGCTGGCTCTACGAGCAGTACTTC.

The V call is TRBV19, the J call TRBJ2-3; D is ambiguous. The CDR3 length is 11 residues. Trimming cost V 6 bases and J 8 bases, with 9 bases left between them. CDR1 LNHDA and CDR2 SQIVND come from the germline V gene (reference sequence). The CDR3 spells CASSLDVTQYF. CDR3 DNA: TGTGCCAGTAGCCTAGATGTTACGCAGTATTTT.

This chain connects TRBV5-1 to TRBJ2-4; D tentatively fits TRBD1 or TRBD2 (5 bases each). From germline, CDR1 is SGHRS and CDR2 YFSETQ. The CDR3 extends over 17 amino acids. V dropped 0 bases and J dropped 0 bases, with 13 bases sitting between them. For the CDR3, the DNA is TGCGCCAGCAGCTTGGGGGGCCAAGGGAGAGCCAAAAACATTCAGTACTTC. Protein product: CASSLGGQGRAKNIQYF.

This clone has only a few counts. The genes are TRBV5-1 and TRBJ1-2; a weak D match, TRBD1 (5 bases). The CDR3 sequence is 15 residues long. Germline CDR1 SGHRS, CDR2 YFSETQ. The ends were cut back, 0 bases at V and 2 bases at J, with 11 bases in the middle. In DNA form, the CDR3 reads TGCGCCAGCAGCTTGGTGGGGGGAGAGAACTATGGCTACACCTTC. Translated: CASSLVGGENYGYTF. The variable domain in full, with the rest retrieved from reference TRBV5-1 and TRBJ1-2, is KAGVTQTPRYLIKTRGQQVTLSCSPISGHRSVSWYQQTPGQGLQFLFEYFSETQRNKGNFPGRFSGRQFSNSRSEMNVSTLELGDSALYLCASSLVGGENYGYTFGSGTRLTVV.

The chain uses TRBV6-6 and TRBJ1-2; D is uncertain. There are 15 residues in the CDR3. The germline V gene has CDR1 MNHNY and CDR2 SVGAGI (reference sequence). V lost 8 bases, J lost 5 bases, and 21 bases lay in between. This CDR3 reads CASLKGPGNRYGYTF. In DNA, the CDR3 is TGTGCCAGCCTTAAGGGCCCGGGAAACCGATATGGCTACACCTTC.

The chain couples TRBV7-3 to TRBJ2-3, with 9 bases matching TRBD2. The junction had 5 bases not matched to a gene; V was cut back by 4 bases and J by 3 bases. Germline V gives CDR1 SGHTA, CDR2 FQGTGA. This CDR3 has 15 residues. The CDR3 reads CASSSSGTATDTQYF. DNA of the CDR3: TGTGCCAGCAGCTCTAGCGGGACAGCAACAGATACGCAGTATTTT.

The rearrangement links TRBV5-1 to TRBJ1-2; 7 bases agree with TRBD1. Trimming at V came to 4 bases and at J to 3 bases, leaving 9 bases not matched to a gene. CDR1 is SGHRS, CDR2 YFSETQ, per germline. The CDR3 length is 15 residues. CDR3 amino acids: CASSQGSGTDYGYTF. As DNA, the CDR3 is TGCGCCAGCAGCCAAGGCTCCGGGACAGACTATGGCTACACCTTC. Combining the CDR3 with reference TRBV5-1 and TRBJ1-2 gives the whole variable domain KAGVTQTPRYLIKTRGQQVTLSCSPISGHRSVSWYQQTPGQGLQFLFEYFSETQRNKGNFPGRFSGRQFSNSRSEMNVSTLELGDSALYLCASSQGSGTDYGYTFGSGTRLTVV.

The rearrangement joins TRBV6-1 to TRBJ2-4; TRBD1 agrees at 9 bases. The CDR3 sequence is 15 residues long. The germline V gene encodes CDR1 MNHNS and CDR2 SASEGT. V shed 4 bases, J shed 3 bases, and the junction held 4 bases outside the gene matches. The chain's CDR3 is CASSGWDRDKNIQYF. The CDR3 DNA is TGTGCCAGCAGTGGTTGGGACAGGGACAAAAACATTCAGTACTTC.

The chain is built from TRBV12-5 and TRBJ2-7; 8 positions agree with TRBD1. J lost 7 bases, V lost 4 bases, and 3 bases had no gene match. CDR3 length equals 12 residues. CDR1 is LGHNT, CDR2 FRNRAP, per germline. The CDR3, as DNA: TGTGCTAGTGGTTCCCGACAGGGGGAGCAGTACTTC. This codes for CASGSRQGEQYF.

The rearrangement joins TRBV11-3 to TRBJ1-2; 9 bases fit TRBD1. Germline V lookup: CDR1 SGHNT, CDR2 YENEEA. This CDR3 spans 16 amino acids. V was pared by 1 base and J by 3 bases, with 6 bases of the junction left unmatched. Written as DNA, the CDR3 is TGTGCCAGCAGCTTAGGCAGGACAGGGGCGGACTATGGCTACACCTTC. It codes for CASSLGRTGADYGYTF.

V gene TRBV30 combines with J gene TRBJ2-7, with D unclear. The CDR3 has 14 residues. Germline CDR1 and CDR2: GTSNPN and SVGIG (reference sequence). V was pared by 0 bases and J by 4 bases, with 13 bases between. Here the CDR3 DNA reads TGTGCCTGGAGTGTAGGCGGATCCCGATACGAGCAGTACTTC. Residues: CAWSVGGSRYEQYF.

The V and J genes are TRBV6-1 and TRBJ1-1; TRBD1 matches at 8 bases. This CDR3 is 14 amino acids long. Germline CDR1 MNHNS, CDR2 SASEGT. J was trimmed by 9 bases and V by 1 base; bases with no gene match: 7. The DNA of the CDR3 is TGTGCCAGCAGTGAAGTTCGACAGGGGACTAAAGCTTTCTTT. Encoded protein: CASSEVRQGTKAFF.